A selection of T cell receptor beta chains follows, all from one sample in a study of T-cell reconstitution after alpha-beta-depleted transplantation in children. TCRdb independently ran MiXCR on the PCR reads; one entry per CDR3 protein. The sample yields some 300,000 distinct CDR3 sequences, over 7% seen once. Material: peripheral blood, obtained 360 days after TCRalphabeta/CD19-depleted stem cell transplant. These receptors originate from a female patient aged 2 to 10 who had a stem cell transplant for Fanconi anemia, so the T cells may come from the graft donor. Each CDR3 is given with its conserved first and last residue. The D gene is left open where the match is weak. Not all rows give a size; the values are once, few, many and, for expanded clones, a class.

>many|TRBV2|TRBJ1-2|.
TGTGCCAGCAGTGGGGGCGAGCAGGCCCTTCATGGCTACACCTTC
CASSGGEQALHGYTF
>many|TRBV27|TRBJ2-2|.
TGTGCCAGCAGTTTCGGCCCCAACACCGGGGAGCTGTTTTTT
CASSFGPNTGELFF
>.|TRBV28|TRBJ2-3|TRBD1
TGTGCCAGCGAGGCGGACAGGGCAGATACGCAGTATTTT
CASEADRADTQYF
>many|TRBV5-1|TRBJ1-1|.
TGCGCCAGCAGCCCTTGGTTGGGACTGGCAGGAGGGAACACTGAAGCTTTCTTT
CASSPWLGLAGGNTEAFF
>many|TRBV7-2|TRBJ2-1|TRBD2
TGTGCCAGCAGCGTGCTCGGACTAGATTACAATGAGCAGTTCTTC
CASSVLGLDYNEQFF
>many|TRBV29-1|TRBJ1-1|TRBD1
TGCAGCGTTGGGGGGACAGGGAATGGCACTGAAGCTTTCTTT
CSVGGTGNGTEAFF
>many|TRBV12-3/TRBV12-4|TRBJ1-3|.
TGTGCCAGCAGTTTGGGAGGGGGCTCTGGAAACACCATATATTTT
CASSLGGGSGNTIYF
>many|TRBV28|TRBJ2-1|TRBD2
TGTGCCAGTACCGGGACTAGCGGGGGAAGCTCCTACAATGAGCAGTTCTTC
CASTGTSGGSSYNEQFF
>few|TRBV4-2|TRBJ2-2|TRBD1
TGTGCCAGCAACATACCCCAGGGGGCCGGGGAGCTGTTTTTT
CASNIPQGAGELFF
>many|TRBV20-1|TRBJ2-3|.
TGCAGTGCTACCTACACCCCCCAGGGCTCCTTGTATTTT
CSATYTPQGSLYF
>.|TRBV6-1|TRBJ1-2|.
TGTGCCAGCAGAGCTGACGGGACCTCCTCTGGCTACACCTTC
CASRADGTSSGYTF
>.|TRBV5-1|TRBJ1-6|.
TGCGCCAGCAGCTCTACAGGGCCCGGGGATTCACCCCTCCACTTT
CASSSTGPGDSPLHF
>many|TRBV5-1|TRBJ1-1|.
TGCGCCAGCAGCTTGTACGTGGGGCAGGGAACTGAAGCTTTCTTT
CASSLYVGQGTEAFF
>.|TRBV10-3|TRBJ1-4|.
TGTGCCATCAGTGAGTCCGGCCCGGCTAATGAAAAACTGTTTTTT
CAISESGPANEKLFF
>many|TRBV10-3|TRBJ2-1|.
TGTGCCATCAGTGAGTCGAAGGGGGGTCGGCCGGGGAATGAGCAGTTCTTC
CAISESKGGRPGNEQFF
>.|TRBV9|TRBJ2-5|TRBD1
TGTGCCAGCAGCGTCACAGGGGGCGCAGAGACCCAGTACTTC
CASSVTGGAETQYF